This T cell receptor beta chain derives from a study of CD8 T cells in ankylosing spondylitis. Study-level results: Ankylosing spondylitis blood seemed to carry a telltale TCR beta motif made of several highly homologous variants.

In this sample, this clonotype turned up many times. Its cognate antigen is unknown. Making the TCR beta libraries involved quantitative 5'-RACE with molecular barcodes. MiXCR, applied by TCRdb to the 5' RACE reads, yields one record per CDR3 protein. The repertoire holds about 800,000 distinct CDR3 sequences, with roughly 12% as singletons. The origin of this receptor is a male donor with ankylosing spondylitis. Sample: blood, either unsorted or a sorted T cell fraction (not recorded which).

In nucleotides, the CDR3 is TGCAGTGCTAGAGGAGGGGATCAGCCCCAGCATTTT. Translating gives CSARGGDQPQHF. The rearrangement joins TRBV20-1 to TRBJ1-5; D possibly corresponds to TRBD1 (5 bases). The CDR3 covers 12 residues. Trimming cost V 1 base and J 5 bases, with 6 bases left between them. From germline, CDR1 is DFQATT and CDR2 SNEGSKA (reference sequence).